This record concerns one TCR beta chain sequence. The authors' processing: How many nucleated cells were present was estimated from reference gene primer amplification. Using immunoSEQ multiplex PCR, the repertoire was profiled, and TCRdb retains in-frame clones only, with some absent. V and J calls and clone size are those listed in that table; D and trimming were worked out from the DNA. The sample holds 130,000 to 150,000 clones, just under 85% seen once. The source of the sample is a study of blood T cell repertoires in COVID-19. Whole-study context: The samples span acute and convalescent COVID-19 from the United States, Italy and Spain. PBMCs, B-cell-depleted T cells, or T cells were the source of the cDNA or gDNA that made up the material.

V lost 6 bases and J 1 base, leaving 10 bases between the germline ends. The length of the CDR3 is 14 residues. Germline values: CDR1 LGHDT, CDR2 YNNKEL (reference sequence). The origin of this receptor is a woman aged 40-49 years with active or convalescent COVID-19. Sequencing used peripheral blood. The rearrangement links TRBV3-1 (or the pseudogene TRBV3-2) to TRBJ1-5; D is uncertain. CDR3 loop: CASSFSVSNQPQHF. Written as DNA, the CDR3 is TGTGCCAGCAGTTTCTCGGTGAGCAATCAGCCCCAGCATTTT.